These T cell receptor beta chains were read from a single sample in a study of T cells after posttransplantation cyclophosphamide. Clones were sequenced by immunoSEQ multiplex PCR, and TCRdb holds only the in-frame ones, with some missing. This sample comprises tens of thousands of clones, none seen once only. Sequenced: PBMCs. These TCRs come from a man between 50 and 59 years old in good health, CMV-negative, and a related stem cell transplant donor. The conserved cysteine and the conserved F or W are not part of the CDR3 here. A D gene is named only where the DNA matches it firmly. Each size is once, few, many or a size class.

clone size: many; V gene: TRBV7-3; J gene: TRBJ2-1; D gene: -; CDR3 protein: ASSLSQGNEQF
clone size: many; V gene: TRBV7-6; J gene: TRBJ2-7; D gene: TRBD2; CDR3 protein: ASSGSGPTYEQY
clone size: many; V gene: TRBV6-5; J gene: TRBJ2-3; D gene: TRBD1; CDR3 protein: ASRPGTAGTDTQY
clone size: many; V gene: TRBV5-1; J gene: TRBJ2-7; D gene: -; CDR3 protein: ASSLDQLYEQY
clone size: many; V gene: TRBV7-9; J gene: TRBJ2-7; D gene: TRBD1; CDR3 protein: ASKMTGGSYEQY
clone size: many; V gene: TRBV28; J gene: TRBJ2-7; D gene: -; CDR3 protein: ASSPGTTYEQY
clone size: many; V gene: TRBV29-1; J gene: TRBJ2-6; D gene: -; CDR3 protein: SAHQGGGANVLT
clone size: many; V gene: TRBV29-1; J gene: TRBJ1-1; D gene: TRBD1; CDR3 protein: SADRGNTEAF
clone size: many; V gene: TRBV7-3; J gene: TRBJ2-3; D gene: -; CDR3 protein: ASSSSPWIGGGTDTQY
clone size: many; V gene: TRBV27; J gene: TRBJ2-7; D gene: TRBD1; CDR3 protein: ASSLTGASYEQY
clone size: many; V gene: TRBV19; J gene: TRBJ1-5; D gene: TRBD1; CDR3 protein: ASNIGDRYQPQH
clone size: many; V gene: TRBV5-1; J gene: TRBJ2-5; D gene: -; CDR3 protein: ASSPTIQETQY
clone size: many; V gene: TRBV28; J gene: TRBJ2-1; D gene: TRBD1; CDR3 protein: ASRAAPGQGYNEQF
clone size: many; V gene: TRBV2; J gene: TRBJ2-4; D gene: -; CDR3 protein: ASSVQGGNIQY
clone size: many; V gene: TRBV11-2; J gene: TRBJ1-1; D gene: -; CDR3 protein: ASSLARNTEAF
clone size: many; V gene: TRBV6-4; J gene: TRBJ1-1; D gene: -; CDR3 protein: ASSAGRNTEAF
clone size: many; V gene: TRBV7-9; J gene: TRBJ1-2; D gene: TRBD1; CDR3 protein: ASSLATGDGYT
clone size: many; V gene: TRBV18; J gene: TRBJ1-3; D gene: TRBD1; CDR3 protein: ASSTTGGSGNTIY
clone size: many; V gene: TRBV18; J gene: TRBJ2-2; D gene: -; CDR3 protein: ASFGGTGELF
clone size: many; V gene: TRBV5-1; J gene: TRBJ2-3; D gene: -; CDR3 protein: ASSLYTSTDTQY
clone size: many; V gene: TRBV7-3; J gene: TRBJ1-3; D gene: TRBD1; CDR3 protein: ASSSNDRVPIRSSGNTIY
clone size: many; V gene: TRBV2; J gene: TRBJ2-5; D gene: -; CDR3 protein: ASSPVEETQY
clone size: many; V gene: TRBV27; J gene: TRBJ2-3; D gene: -; CDR3 protein: ASSLYGEHTDTQY
clone size: many; V gene: TRBV28; J gene: TRBJ1-4; D gene: TRBD1; CDR3 protein: ASSSGQGGEKLF
clone size: many; V gene: TRBV11-2; J gene: TRBJ2-1; D gene: -; CDR3 protein: ASRSTGGNEQF
clone size: many; V gene: TRBV6-6; J gene: TRBJ1-4; D gene: TRBD1; CDR3 protein: ASREQGAPNEKLF
clone size: many; V gene: TRBV5-1; J gene: TRBJ1-5; D gene: TRBD1; CDR3 protein: ASSPTGTGGQPQH
clone size: many; V gene: TRBV7-9; J gene: TRBJ2-7; D gene: -; CDR3 protein: ASSSPLRGYEQY
clone size: many; V gene: TRBV6-5; J gene: TRBJ2-1; D gene: TRBD1; CDR3 protein: ASSYSTGVIYNEQF
clone size: many; V gene: TRBV6-6; J gene: TRBJ2-3; D gene: -; CDR3 protein: ASSYIRARSTDTQY
clone size: many; V gene: TRBV10-3; J gene: TRBJ1-5; D gene: -; CDR3 protein: AISPTGTPSNQPQH
clone size: many; V gene: TRBV29-1; J gene: TRBJ1-2; D gene: -; CDR3 protein: SVDGQGSYT
clone size: many; V gene: TRBV9; J gene: TRBJ2-2; D gene: TRBD2; CDR3 protein: ASSGTSYNTGELF
clone size: many; V gene: TRBV10-1; J gene: TRBJ2-1; D gene: -; CDR3 protein: ASSSGIANNYNEQF
clone size: many; V gene: TRBV4-2; J gene: TRBJ2-5; D gene: -; CDR3 protein: ASSLQETQY
clone size: many; V gene: TRBV27; J gene: TRBJ1-2; D gene: -; CDR3 protein: ASRPGGPLGGYT
clone size: many; V gene: TRBV4-2; J gene: TRBJ1-2; D gene: TRBD1; CDR3 protein: ASSPYFTGGSYGYT
clone size: many; V gene: TRBV4-1; J gene: TRBJ2-7; D gene: TRBD2; CDR3 protein: ASSQDRSGRALSYEQY
clone size: many; V gene: TRBV2; J gene: TRBJ2-2; D gene: -; CDR3 protein: ASRDIGAGELF
clone size: few; V gene: TRBV6-1; J gene: TRBJ2-2; D gene: TRBD1; CDR3 protein: ASSSGTGDTGELF
clone size: many; V gene: TRBV21-1; J gene: TRBJ2-7; D gene: -; CDR3 protein: ASSRPGTGTSYEQY
clone size: many; V gene: TRBV5-6; J gene: TRBJ2-7; D gene: -; CDR3 protein: ASSHGGTLTYEQY
clone size: many; V gene: TRBV25-1; J gene: TRBJ2-5; D gene: -; CDR3 protein: ASSDPRRGGETQY
clone size: many; V gene: TRBV18; J gene: TRBJ1-1; D gene: -; CDR3 protein: ASSPPWSGGDTEAF
clone size: many; V gene: TRBV7-3; J gene: TRBJ2-7; D gene: -; CDR3 protein: ASRASAATGEQY
clone size: many; V gene: TRBV2; J gene: TRBJ2-7; D gene: TRBD2; CDR3 protein: ASSPQRTSGSYEQY
clone size: few; V gene: TRBV27; J gene: -; D gene: TRBD2; CDR3 protein: ASRLSGGSYEQY
clone size: many; V gene: TRBV7-9; J gene: TRBJ2-3; D gene: TRBD1; CDR3 protein: ASSLRGTGGDTQY
clone size: many; V gene: TRBV9; J gene: TRBJ2-1; D gene: TRBD2; CDR3 protein: ASSRDRDSGRGSYNEQF
clone size: many; V gene: TRBV11-1; J gene: TRBJ2-2; D gene: TRBD2; CDR3 protein: ASSELARTGELF
clone size: many; V gene: TRBV11-2; J gene: TRBJ2-7; D gene: -; CDR3 protein: ASSLRLNYEQY
clone size: many; V gene: TRBV4-1; J gene: TRBJ2-4; D gene: -; CDR3 protein: ASSRPFPDIQY
clone size: many; V gene: TRBV7-9; J gene: TRBJ1-2; D gene: TRBD1; CDR3 protein: ASSKDRAGPGYT